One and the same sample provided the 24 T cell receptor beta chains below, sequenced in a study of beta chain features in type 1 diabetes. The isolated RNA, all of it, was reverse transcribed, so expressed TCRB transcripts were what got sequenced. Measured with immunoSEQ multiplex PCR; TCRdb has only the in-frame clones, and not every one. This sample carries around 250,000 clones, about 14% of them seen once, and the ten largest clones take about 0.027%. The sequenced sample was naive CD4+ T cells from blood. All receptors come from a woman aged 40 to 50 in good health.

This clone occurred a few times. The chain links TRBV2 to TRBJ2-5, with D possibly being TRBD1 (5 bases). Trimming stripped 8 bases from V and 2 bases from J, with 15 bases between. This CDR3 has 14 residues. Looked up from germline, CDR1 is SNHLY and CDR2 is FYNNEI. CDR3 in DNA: TGTGCCAGCGAGCCAGGGTCACCACAAGAGACCCAGTACTTC. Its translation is CASEPGSPQETQYF. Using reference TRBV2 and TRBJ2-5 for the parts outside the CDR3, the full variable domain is EPEVTQTPSHQVTQMGQEVILRCVPISNHLYFYWYRQILGQKVEFLVSFYNNEISEKSEIFDDQFSVERPDGSNFTLKIRSTKLEDSAMYFCASEPGSPQETQYFGPGTRLLVL.

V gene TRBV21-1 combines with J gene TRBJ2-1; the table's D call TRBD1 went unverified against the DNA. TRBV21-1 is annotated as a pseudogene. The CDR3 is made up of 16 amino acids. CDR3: CASSKLNRCEYNEQFF. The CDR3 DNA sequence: TGTGCCAGCAGCAAACTCAACAGATGCGAATACAATGAGCAGTTCTTC.

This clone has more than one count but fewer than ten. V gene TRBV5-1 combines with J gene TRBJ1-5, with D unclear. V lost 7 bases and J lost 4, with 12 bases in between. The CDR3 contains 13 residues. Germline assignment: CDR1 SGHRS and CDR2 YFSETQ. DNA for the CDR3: TGCGCCAGCCGTTCGGCGGTGAATCAGCCCCAGCATTTT. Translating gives CASRSAVNQPQHF. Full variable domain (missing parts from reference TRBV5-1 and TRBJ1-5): KAGVTQTPRYLIKTRGQQVTLSCSPISGHRSVSWYQQTPGQGLQFLFEYFSETQRNKGNFPGRFSGRQFSNSRSEMNVSTLELGDSALYLCASRSAVNQPQHFGDGTRLSIL.

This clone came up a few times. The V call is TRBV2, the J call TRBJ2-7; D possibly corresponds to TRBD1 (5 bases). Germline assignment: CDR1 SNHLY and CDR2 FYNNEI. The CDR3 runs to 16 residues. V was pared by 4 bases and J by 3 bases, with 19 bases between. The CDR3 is CASSVNRISRDYEQYF. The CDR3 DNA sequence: TGTGCCAGCAGTGTTAATCGGATTAGCAGGGACTACGAGCAGTACTTC.

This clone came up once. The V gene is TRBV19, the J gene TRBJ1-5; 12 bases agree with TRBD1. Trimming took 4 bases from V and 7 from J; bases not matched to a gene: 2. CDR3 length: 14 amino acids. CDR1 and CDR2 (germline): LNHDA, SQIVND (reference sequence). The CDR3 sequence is CASSKGTGGQPQHF. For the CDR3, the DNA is TGTGCCAGTAGTAAAGGGACAGGGGGCCAGCCCCAGCATTTT. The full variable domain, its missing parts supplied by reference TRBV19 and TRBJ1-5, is DGGITQSPKYLFRKEGQNVTLSCEQNLNHDAMYWYRQDPGQGLRLIYYSQIVNDFQKGDIAEGYSVSREKKESFPLTVTSAQKNPTAFYLCASSKGTGGQPQHFGDGTRLSIL.

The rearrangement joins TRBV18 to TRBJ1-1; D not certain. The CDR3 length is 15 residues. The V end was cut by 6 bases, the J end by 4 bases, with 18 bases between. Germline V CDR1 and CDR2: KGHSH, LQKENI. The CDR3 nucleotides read TGTGCCAGCTCCCCGGAGGTGGCGAGAAGCACTGAAGCTTTCTTT. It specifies CASSPEVARSTEAFF.

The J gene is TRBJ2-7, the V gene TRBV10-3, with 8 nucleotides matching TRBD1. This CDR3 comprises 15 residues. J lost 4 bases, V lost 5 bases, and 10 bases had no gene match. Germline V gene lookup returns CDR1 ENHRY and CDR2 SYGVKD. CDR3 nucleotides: TGTGCCATCAGTCCGCGGGACAGGTTCGGTTACGAGCAGTACTTC. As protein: CAISPRDRFGYEQYF.

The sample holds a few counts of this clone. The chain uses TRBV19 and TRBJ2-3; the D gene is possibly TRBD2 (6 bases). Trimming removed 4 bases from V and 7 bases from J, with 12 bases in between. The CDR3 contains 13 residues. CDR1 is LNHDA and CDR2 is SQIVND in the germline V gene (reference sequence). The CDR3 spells CASSTPGVNTQYF. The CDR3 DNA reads TGTGCCAGTAGTACCCCGGGGGTGAATACGCAGTATTTT.

In nucleotides, the CDR3 is TGTGCCAGCAGTTATCTTTCCGGGGGGGACGGGACCCAGTACTTC. Encoded protein: CASSYLSGGDGTQYF. The chain joins TRBV6-5 to TRBJ2-5; 8 bases are a match to TRBD2. Germline lookup yields CDR1 MNHEY and CDR2 SVGAGI. Trimming at V came to 3 bases and at J to 7 bases, leaving 10 bases not matched to a gene. This CDR3 has 15 residues.

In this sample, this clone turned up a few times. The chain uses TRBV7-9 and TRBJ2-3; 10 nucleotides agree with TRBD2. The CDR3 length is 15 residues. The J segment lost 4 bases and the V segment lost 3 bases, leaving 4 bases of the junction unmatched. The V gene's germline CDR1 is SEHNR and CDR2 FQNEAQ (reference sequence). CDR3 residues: CASSFGLADPDTQYF. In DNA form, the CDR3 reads TGTGCCAGCAGCTTCGGACTAGCGGATCCAGATACGCAGTATTTT.

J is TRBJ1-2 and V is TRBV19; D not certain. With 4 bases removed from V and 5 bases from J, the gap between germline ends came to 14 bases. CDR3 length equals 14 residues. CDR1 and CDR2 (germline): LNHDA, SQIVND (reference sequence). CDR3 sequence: CASSTPGREYGYTF. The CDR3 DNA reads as TGTGCCAGTAGTACCCCAGGACGGGAATATGGCTACACCTTC. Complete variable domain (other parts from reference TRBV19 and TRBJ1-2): DGGITQSPKYLFRKEGQNVTLSCEQNLNHDAMYWYRQDPGQGLRLIYYSQIVNDFQKGDIAEGYSVSREKKESFPLTVTSAQKNPTAFYLCASSTPGREYGYTFGSGTRLTVV.

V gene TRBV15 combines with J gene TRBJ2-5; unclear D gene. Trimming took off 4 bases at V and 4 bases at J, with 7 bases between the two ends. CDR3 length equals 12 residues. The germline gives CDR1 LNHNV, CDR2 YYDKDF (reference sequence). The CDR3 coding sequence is TGTGCCACCAGCAAGCCCCGAGAGACCCAGTACTTC. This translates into CATSKPRETQYF.

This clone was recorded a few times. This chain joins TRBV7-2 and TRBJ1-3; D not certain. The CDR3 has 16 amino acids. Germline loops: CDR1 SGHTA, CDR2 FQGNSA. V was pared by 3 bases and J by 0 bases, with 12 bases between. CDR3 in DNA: TGTGCCAGCAGCTTTTCCTCAACACCCTCTGGAAACACCATATATTTT. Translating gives CASSFSSTPSGNTIYF. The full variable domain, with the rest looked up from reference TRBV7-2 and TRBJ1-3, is GAGVSQSPSNKVTEKGKDVELRCDPISGHTALYWYRQSLGQGLEFLIYFQGNSAPDKSGLPSDRFSAERTGGSVSTLTIQRTQQEDSAVYLCASSFSSTPSGNTIYFGEGSWLTVV.

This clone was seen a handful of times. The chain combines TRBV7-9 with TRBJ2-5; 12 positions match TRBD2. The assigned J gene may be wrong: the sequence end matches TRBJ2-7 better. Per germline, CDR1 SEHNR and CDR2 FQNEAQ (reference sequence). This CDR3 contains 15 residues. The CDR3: CASSLSLAGGNEQYF. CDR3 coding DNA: TGTGCCAGCAGCTTATCACTAGCGGGGGGTAACGAGCAGTACTTC.

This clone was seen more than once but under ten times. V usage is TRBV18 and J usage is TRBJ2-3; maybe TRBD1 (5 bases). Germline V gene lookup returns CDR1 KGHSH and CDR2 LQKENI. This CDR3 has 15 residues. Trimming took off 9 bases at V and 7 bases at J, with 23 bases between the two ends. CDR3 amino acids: CASQPRVTVDYTQYF. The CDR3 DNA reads TGTGCCAGTCAACCCCGAGTGACAGTGGATTATACGCAGTATTTT.

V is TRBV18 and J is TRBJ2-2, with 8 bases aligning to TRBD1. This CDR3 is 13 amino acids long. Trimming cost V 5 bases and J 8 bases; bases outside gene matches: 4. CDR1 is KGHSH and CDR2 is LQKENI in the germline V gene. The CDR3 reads CASSSDRAGELFF. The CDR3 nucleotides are TGTGCCAGCTCATCGGACAGGGCAGGGGAGCTGTTTTTT.

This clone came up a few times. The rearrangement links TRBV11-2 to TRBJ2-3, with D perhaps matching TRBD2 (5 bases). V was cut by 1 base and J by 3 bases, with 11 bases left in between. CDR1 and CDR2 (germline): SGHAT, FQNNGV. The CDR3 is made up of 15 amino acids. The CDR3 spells CASSLARGNTDTQYF. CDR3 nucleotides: TGTGCCAGCAGCTTAGCCCGGGGAAATACAGATACGCAGTATTTT.

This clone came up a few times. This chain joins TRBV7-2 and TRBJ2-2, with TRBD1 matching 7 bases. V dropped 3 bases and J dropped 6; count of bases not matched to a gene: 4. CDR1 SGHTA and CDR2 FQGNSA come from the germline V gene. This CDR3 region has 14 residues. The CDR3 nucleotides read TGTGCCAGCAGCTTGAAGCAGGGGGCCGGGGAGCTGTTTTTT. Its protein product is CASSLKQGAGELFF.

The CDR3 here is CASSESGGAYNEQFF. DNA of the CDR3: TGTGCCAGCAGTGAATCTGGCGGGGCGTACAATGAGCAGTTCTTC. V is TRBV6-1 and J is TRBJ2-1, with D possibly matching TRBD2 (6 bases). The V gene's germline CDR1 is MNHNS and CDR2 SASEGT. The CDR3 has 15 residues. Trimming removed 2 bases at V and 4 bases at J, with 12 bases between.

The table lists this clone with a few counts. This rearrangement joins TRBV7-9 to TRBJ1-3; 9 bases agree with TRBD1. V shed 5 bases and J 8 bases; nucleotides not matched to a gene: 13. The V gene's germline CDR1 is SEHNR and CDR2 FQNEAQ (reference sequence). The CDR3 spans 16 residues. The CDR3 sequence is CASSKDPGQGIDTIYF. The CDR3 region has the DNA TGTGCCAGCAGCAAAGACCCGGGACAGGGAATCGACACCATATATTTT.

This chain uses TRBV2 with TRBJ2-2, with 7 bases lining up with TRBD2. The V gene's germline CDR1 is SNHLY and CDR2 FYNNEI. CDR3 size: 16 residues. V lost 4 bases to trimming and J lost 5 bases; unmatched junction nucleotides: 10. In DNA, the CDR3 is TGTGCCAGCAGTGGGAGGTCTAGCGGACCGACCGGGGAGCTGTTTTTT. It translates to CASSGRSSGPTGELFF.

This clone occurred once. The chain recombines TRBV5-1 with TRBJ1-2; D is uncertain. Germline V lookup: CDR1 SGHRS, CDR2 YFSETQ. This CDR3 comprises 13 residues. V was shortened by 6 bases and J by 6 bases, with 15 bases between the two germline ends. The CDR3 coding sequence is TGCGCCAGCAACTCAAACAACGGGGATGGCTACACCTTC. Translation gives CASNSNNGDGYTF.

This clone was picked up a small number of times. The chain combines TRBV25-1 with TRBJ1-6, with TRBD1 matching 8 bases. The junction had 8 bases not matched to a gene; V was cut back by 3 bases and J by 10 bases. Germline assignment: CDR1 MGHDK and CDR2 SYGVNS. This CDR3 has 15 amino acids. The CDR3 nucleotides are TGTGCCAGCAGTGACCGGACAGGGAGGAGATCACCCCTCCACTTT. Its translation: CASSDRTGRRSPLHF.

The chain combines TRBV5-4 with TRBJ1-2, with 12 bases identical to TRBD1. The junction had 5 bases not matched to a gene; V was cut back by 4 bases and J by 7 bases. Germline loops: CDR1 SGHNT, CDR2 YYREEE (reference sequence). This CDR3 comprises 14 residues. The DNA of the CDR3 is TGTGCCAGCAGCGGGGGACAGGGGGCCACTGGCTACACCTTC. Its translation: CASSGGQGATGYTF.